The 32 T cell receptor beta chains listed next were all sequenced from one sample in a study of memory CD4+ T cells and cytomegalovirus serostatus. The data were produced by immunoSEQ multiplex PCR, yet TCRdb's version contains in-frame clones alone and is incomplete. The table lists about 56,000 clones, 60% to 75% of them singletons, with around 2.7% in the top ten. The sort gate was single viable CD3+CD4+CD8-CD45RO+ cells for memory CD4+ T cells. The specimen sequenced was memory CD4+ T cells from blood. All receptors come from an adult in good health and CMV-seropositive.

The rearrangement uses TRBV6-6 and TRBJ2-3; 7 bases align to TRBD2. With 8 bases clipped from V and 0 bases from J, the junction kept 5 bases outside the gene matches. Germline CDR1 reads MNHNY; CDR2 reads SVGAGI (reference sequence). This CDR3 region has 14 residues. The CDR3 is CASLSSGSTDTQYF. CDR3 bases: TGTGCCAGCTTAAGTAGCGGGAGCACAGATACGCAGTATTTT.

V usage is TRBV29-1 and J usage is TRBJ2-7, with 10 nucleotides matching TRBD2. CDR1 is SQVTM and CDR2 is ANQGSEA in the germline V gene. The CDR3 length is 16 residues. With V trimmed by 4 bases and J by 7 bases, 16 bases remained unmatched. The CDR3 spells CSVGPMWASGRGEQYF. The DNA of the CDR3 is TGCAGCGTTGGCCCCATGTGGGCTAGCGGGAGAGGTGAGCAGTACTTC.

This chain uses TRBV5-6 with TRBJ1-5; a weak D match, TRBD1 (6 bases). The ends were cut back, 1 base at V and 7 bases at J, with 15 bases in the middle. The CDR3 is made up of 15 amino acids. Germline V gene lookup returns CDR1 SGHDT and CDR2 YYEEEE. CDR3 sequence: CASSLFGGAGQPQHF. Here the CDR3 DNA reads TGTGCCAGCAGCTTGTTTGGGGGCGCAGGCCAGCCCCAGCATTTT.

The gene calls are TRBV7-8 and TRBJ2-6; unclear D gene. The germline V gene has CDR1 SGHVS and CDR2 FQNEAQ. Trimming left V 5 bases short and J 0 bases short, with 11 bases between. The CDR3 spans 16 residues. CDR3 protein: CASSPFGSSGANVLTF. The CDR3 DNA reads as TGTGCCAGCAGCCCTTTCGGGTCCTCTGGGGCCAACGTCCTGACTTTC.

The chain joins TRBV6-1 to TRBJ1-1; TRBD1 matches at 9 bases. CDR1 is MNHNS and CDR2 is SASEGT in the germline V gene. V lost 4 bases and J lost 7; bases outside the gene matches: 7. CDR3 length equals 14 residues. CDR3: CASSGYRGQNEAFF. The CDR3 DNA reads as TGTGCCAGCAGTGGTTACAGGGGGCAGAATGAAGCTTTCTTT.

This clone has only a few counts. V gene TRBV11-2 combines with J gene TRBJ2-1; D gene unclear. V lost 5 bases and J lost 9, with 11 bases in between. This CDR3 region has 12 residues. Per germline, CDR1 SGHAT and CDR2 FQNNGV. The CDR3 nucleotides are TGTGCCAGCAGCCCGCGGCACGGTGAGCAGTTCTTC. Amino acids: CASSPRHGEQFF.

This clone was seen just once. This chain uses TRBV30 with TRBJ1-3, with 8 bases that match TRBD1. Germline V lookup: CDR1 GTSNPN, CDR2 SVGIG (reference sequence). The CDR3 contains 13 residues. V trimming: 3 bases; J trimming: 4 bases; junction bases outside the gene matches: 2. The CDR3 sequence is CAWSRQGGNTIYF. In DNA, the CDR3 is TGTGCCTGGAGCCGACAGGGGGGAAACACCATATATTTT.

V gene TRBV19 combines with J gene TRBJ1-2; no reliable D call. Germline-derived CDR1 and CDR2 are LNHDA and SQIVND (reference sequence). This CDR3 region has 13 residues. V lost 5 bases to trimming and J lost 1 base, with 8 bases between them. Written as DNA, the CDR3 is TGTGCCAGTAGTCTGGGGTATAACTATGGCTACACCTTC. Protein: CASSLGYNYGYTF.

The chain couples TRBV15 to TRBJ2-7; perhaps TRBD2 as D (6 bases). Germline-derived CDR1 and CDR2 are LNHNV and YYDKDF (reference sequence). The CDR3 consists of 16 residues. V lost 0 bases, J lost 3 bases, and 15 bases lay in between. The CDR3 DNA is TGTGCCACCAGCAGAGAGTCAGCGGGCCGGATCTACGAGCAGTACTTC. Protein sequence: CATSRESAGRIYEQYF.

This clone was picked up a small number of times. This chain connects TRBV9 to TRBJ1-2; unclear D gene. Germline assignment: CDR1 SGDLS and CDR2 YYNGEE. The CDR3 is 11 residues long. The V and J ends lost 3 bases and 8 bases respectively, with 8 bases between them. CDR3 sequence (DNA): TGTGCCAGCAGCGGGCTTCGGGGCTACACCTTC. This encodes CASSGLRGYTF.

This clone has more than one count but fewer than ten. The genes are TRBV6-5 and TRBJ2-7; TRBD1 aligns across 10 bases. V lost 5 bases, J lost 3 bases, and 1 base stayed unmatched. CDR3 length: 13 residues. Germline V CDR1 and CDR2: MNHEY, SVGAGI. CDR3 nucleotide sequence: TGTGCCAGCAGTCGGGACAGGGGCTACGAGCAGTACTTC. Amino acids: CASSRDRGYEQYF.

This chain uses TRBV23-1 with TRBJ2-1, with D perhaps matching TRBD2 (5 bases). TRBV23-1 is given ORF status, its function remaining uncertain. V lost 0 bases, J lost 10 bases, and 10 bases lay in between. This CDR3 contains 13 residues. The CDR3 sequence is CASSQSEAGEQFF. The CDR3 nucleotides are TGCGCCAGCAGTCAATCGGAGGCAGGAGAGCAGTTCTTC.

This clone was counted only a few times. The chain carries TRBV11-2 and TRBJ2-7; 11 bases align to TRBD2. The J segment lost 3 bases and the V segment lost 2 bases, leaving 3 bases of the junction unmatched. Germline assignment: CDR1 SGHAT and CDR2 FQNNGV. The CDR3 is 15 amino acids. CDR3 DNA sequence: TGTGCCAGCAGCTTATATGGGACTAGCGGCTACGAGCAGTACTTC. Amino acid sequence: CASSLYGTSGYEQYF.

The chain carries TRBV11-2 and TRBJ2-7; 8 bases fit TRBD1. There are 15 residues in the CDR3. The germline V gene encodes CDR1 SGHAT and CDR2 FQNNGV. V was clipped by 3 bases and J by 6 bases; unmatched bases: 10. The CDR3, as DNA: TGTGCCAGCAGCTTCGGGTCGGCAGGGGGCAGCGAGCAGTACTTC. It encodes CASSFGSAGGSEQYF.

This chain joins TRBV7-2 and TRBJ1-2; D uncertain. Trimming left V 4 bases short and J 2 bases short, with 14 bases between. Germline CDR1 is SGHTA and CDR2 is FQGNSA. The CDR3 covers 15 residues. The CDR3 DNA follows: TGTGCCAGCAGCTCTATTAGTACAGAGAACTATGGCTACACCTTC. Encoded protein: CASSSISTENYGYTF.

The chain links TRBV23-1 to TRBJ1-2; D is undetermined. TRBV23-1 qualifies as an ORF whose function is uncertain. There are 11 residues in the CDR3. The CDR3 is CAPGSSYGYTF. The CDR3 DNA sequence: TGCGCACCCGGGAGCTCCTATGGCTACACCTTC.

The rearrangement joins TRBV5-1 to TRBJ2-6; possible D gene TRBD2, 6 bases. Between the trimmed V and J ends, which lost 3 bases and 4 bases, there was a span of 11 bases. Germline V gene lookup returns CDR1 SGHRS and CDR2 YFSETQ. The CDR3 has 15 amino acids. The CDR3 loop is CASSSGLSGANVLTF. In DNA form, the CDR3 reads TGCGCCAGCAGCTCGGGACTTTCCGGGGCCAACGTCCTGACTTTC.

V gene TRBV30 combines with J gene TRBJ2-5; D not certain. The V end was cut by 2 bases, the J end by 5 bases, with 12 bases between. This CDR3 is 13 amino acids long. The germline V gene has CDR1 GTSNPN and CDR2 SVGIG (reference sequence). CDR3 in amino acids: CAWSRPSRETQYF. As DNA, the CDR3 is TGTGCCTGGAGTAGGCCCAGCAGGGAGACCCAGTACTTC.

V and J are TRBV27 and TRBJ1-1; TRBD1 might be the D (5 bases). Trimming left V 3 bases short and J 4 bases short, with 12 bases between. The V gene's germline CDR1 is MNHEY and CDR2 SMNVEV (reference sequence). CDR3 length equals 14 residues. The CDR3 here is CASSFRGGGTEAFF. The CDR3 DNA follows: TGTGCCAGCAGTTTTCGGGGCGGAGGCACTGAAGCTTTCTTT.

V and J are TRBV30 and TRBJ2-3; D is perhaps TRBD1 or TRBD2 (5 bases each). The CDR3 loop spans 15 amino acids. Trimming took off 2 bases at V and 3 bases at J, with 15 bases between the two ends. From germline, CDR1 is GTSNPN and CDR2 SVGIG (reference sequence). DNA of the CDR3: TGTGCCTGGAGTCGCTGGGGGTCGGGAACAGATACGCAGTATTTT. This translates into CAWSRWGSGTDTQYF.

CDR3 nucleotides: TGTGCCAGCAGCAAAGTGTCTACAACTAATGAAAAACTGTTTTTT. This codes for CASSKVSTTNEKLFF. V gene TRBV21-1 combines with J gene TRBJ1-4. TRBV21-1 counts as a pseudogene. The CDR3 is 15 residues long.

The chain couples TRBV18 to TRBJ2-7, with 7 bases fitting TRBD2. This CDR3 is built from 13 residues. Trimming took 6 bases from V and 4 from J; bases not matched to a gene: 6. Germline V gene sequence: CDR1 KGHSH, CDR2 LQKENI. CDR3 DNA sequence: TGTGCCAGCTCGCCGGAGCGGGATTACGAGCAGTACTTC. It codes for CASSPERDYEQYF. Drawing the rest from reference TRBV18 and TRBJ2-7, the complete variable domain is NAGVMQNPRHLVRRRGQEARLRCSPMKGHSHVYWYRQLPEEGLKFMVYLQKENIIDESGMPKERFSAEFPKEGPSILRIQQVVRGDSAAYFCASSPERDYEQYFGPGTRLTVT.

This clone was observed a few times. The chain couples TRBV11-2 to TRBJ2-5; TRBD1 is a possible D gene (5 bases). This CDR3 spans 14 amino acids. The germline V gene has CDR1 SGHAT and CDR2 FQNNGV. The V gene lost 3 bases and the J gene lost 2 bases, with 10 bases spanning the gap. The CDR3 nucleotides read TGTGCCAGCAGCTTCAGGACACCGCAAGAGACCCAGTACTTC. Translating gives CASSFRTPQETQYF. The full variable domain, rest sourced from reference TRBV11-2 and TRBJ2-5, is EAGVAQSPRYKIIEKRQSVAFWCNPISGHATLYWYQQILGQGPKLLIQFQNNGVVDDSQLPKDRFSAERLKGVDSTLKIQPAKLEDSAVYLCASSFRTPQETQYFGPGTRLLVL.

The chain carries TRBV25-1 and TRBJ1-2, with no clear D. The CDR3 loop spans 12 amino acids. Germline lookup yields CDR1 MGHDK and CDR2 SYGVNS. V was cut by 4 bases and J by 7 bases, with 10 bases left in between. CDR3 nucleotides: TGTGCCAGCAGTGCCATGACTTCTGGCTACACCTTC. Residues: CASSAMTSGYTF.

V gene TRBV7-9 combines with J gene TRBJ2-7; 10 bases match TRBD2. The V gene end was trimmed by 5 bases and the J gene end by 5 bases; junction bases not matched to a gene: 9. Germline V CDR1 and CDR2: SEHNR, FQNEAQ (reference sequence). The CDR3 runs to 15 residues. The CDR3 sequence is CASSRGLARSDEQYV. The CDR3 DNA is TGTGCCAGCAGCCGGGGACTAGCGAGGTCGGACGAGCAGTACGTC.

This clone was observed a few times. The chain couples TRBV28 to TRBJ2-5; possibly TRBD1 for D (6 bases). This CDR3 comprises 14 residues. The V gene's germline CDR1 is MDHEN and CDR2 SYDVKM. V was cut by 2 bases and J by 5 bases, with 12 bases left in between. The CDR3 coding sequence is TGTGCCAGCAGTTTAATTACAGGGAGCGAGACCCAGTACTTC. Translated: CASSLITGSETQYF.

The chain joins TRBV7-8 to TRBJ2-1, with 8 nucleotides matching TRBD1. The CDR3 has 15 residues. Germline V gives CDR1 SGHVS, CDR2 FQNEAQ. V lost 4 bases and J lost 0; bases outside the gene matches: 2. CDR3 in amino acids: CASSWDRSSYNEQFF. The CDR3 nucleotides are TGTGCCAGCAGCTGGGACAGGAGCTCCTACAATGAGCAGTTCTTC.

The chain combines TRBV6-1 with TRBJ2-5; TRBD1 aligns across 9 bases. The germline CDR1 and CDR2 sequences are MNHNS and SASEGT. The CDR3 spans 15 residues. V trimming: 0 bases; J trimming: 1 base; junction bases outside the gene matches: 0. In DNA, the CDR3 is TGTGCCAGCAGTGAAGCGACAGGGGGCCAAGAGACCCAGTACTTC. This encodes CASSEATGGQETQYF.

There are a few counts of this clone. The rearrangement uses TRBV6-5 and TRBJ2-2; D may be TRBD2 (6 bases). Trimming stripped 5 bases from V and 6 bases from J, with 13 bases between. Germline V gene data show CDR1 as MNHEY and CDR2 as SVGAGI. This CDR3 has 14 amino acids. CDR3 sequence reads: CASSRLREAGELFF. The CDR3, as DNA: TGTGCCAGCAGTCGCCTTAGGGAGGCCGGGGAGCTGTTTTTT.

This chain joins TRBV6-1 and TRBJ2-1; 9 positions match TRBD1. From germline, CDR1 is MNHNS and CDR2 SASEGT. V was clipped by 6 bases and J by 7 bases; unmatched bases: 10. The CDR3 runs to 15 residues. CDR3 bases: TGTGCCAGCAGCCCAAAGGGGGACAGGGCGAATGAGCAGTTCTTC. Translated: CASSPKGDRANEQFF.

The chain has TRBV29-1 and TRBJ2-1, with 11 bases aligning to TRBD2. Trimming took 7 bases from V and 7 from J; bases not matched to a gene: 9. Germline CDR1 is SQVTM and CDR2 is ANQGSEA. CDR3 size: 14 residues. The CDR3 nucleotides read TGCAGCGCCGTCCGACTAGCGGGGCGGAATGAGCAGTTCTTC. This translates into CSAVRLAGRNEQFF.

The chain has TRBV10-3 and TRBJ2-5; 7 bases line up with TRBD2. Looked up from germline, CDR1 is ENHRY and CDR2 is SYGVKD. V was pared by 2 bases and J by 5 bases, with 14 bases of the junction left unmatched. CDR3 length: 17 amino acids. CDR3: CAISENAKTSALETQYF. As DNA, the CDR3 is TGTGCCATCAGTGAGAACGCAAAAACTAGCGCCCTGGAGACCCAGTACTTC.